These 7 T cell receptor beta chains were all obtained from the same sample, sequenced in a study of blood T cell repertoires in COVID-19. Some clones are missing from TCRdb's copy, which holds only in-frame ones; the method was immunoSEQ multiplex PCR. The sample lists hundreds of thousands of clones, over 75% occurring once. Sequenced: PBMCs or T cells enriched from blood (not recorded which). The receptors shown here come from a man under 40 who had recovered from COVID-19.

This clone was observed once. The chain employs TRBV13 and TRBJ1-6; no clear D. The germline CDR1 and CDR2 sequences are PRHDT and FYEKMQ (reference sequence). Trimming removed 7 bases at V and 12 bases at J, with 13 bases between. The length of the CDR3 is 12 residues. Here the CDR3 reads CASTKAGEPLHF. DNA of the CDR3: TGTGCCAGCACCAAGGCCGGGGAACCCCTCCACTTT.

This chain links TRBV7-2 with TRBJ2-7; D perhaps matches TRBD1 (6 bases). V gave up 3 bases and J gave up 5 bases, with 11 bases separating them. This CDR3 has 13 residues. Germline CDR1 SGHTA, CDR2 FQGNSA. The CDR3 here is CASSLQGGNEQYF. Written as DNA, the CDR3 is TGTGCCAGCAGCTTGCAAGGGGGTAACGAGCAGTACTTC.

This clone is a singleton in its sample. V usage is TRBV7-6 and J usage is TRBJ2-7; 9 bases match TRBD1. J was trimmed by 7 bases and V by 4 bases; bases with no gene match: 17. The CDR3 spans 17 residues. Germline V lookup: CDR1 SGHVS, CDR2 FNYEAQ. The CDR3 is CASSSNAGTGNYGEQYF. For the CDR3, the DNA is TGTGCCAGCAGCTCCAATGCGGGGACAGGGAACTACGGTGAGCAGTACTTC.

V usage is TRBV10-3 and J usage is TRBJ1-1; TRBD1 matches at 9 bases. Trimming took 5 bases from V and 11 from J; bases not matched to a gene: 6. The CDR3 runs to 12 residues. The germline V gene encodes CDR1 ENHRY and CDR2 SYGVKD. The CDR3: CAISTGGDTAFF. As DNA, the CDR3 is TGTGCCATCAGTACAGGGGGCGATACGGCTTTCTTT.

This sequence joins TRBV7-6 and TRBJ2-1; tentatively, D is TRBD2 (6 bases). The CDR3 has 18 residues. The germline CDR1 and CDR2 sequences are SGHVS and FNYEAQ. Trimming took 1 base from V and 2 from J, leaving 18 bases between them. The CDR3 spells CASSLVGAGGNPYNEQFF. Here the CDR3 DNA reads TGTGCCAGCAGCTTAGTTGGTGCTGGCGGGAACCCCTACAATGAGCAGTTCTTC. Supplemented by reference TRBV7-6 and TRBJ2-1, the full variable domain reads GAGVSQSPRYKVTKRGQDVALRCDPISGHVSLYWYRQALGQGPEFLTYFNYEAQQDKSGLPNDRFSAERPEGSISTLTIQRTEQRDSAMYRCASSLVGAGGNPYNEQFFGPGTRLTVL.

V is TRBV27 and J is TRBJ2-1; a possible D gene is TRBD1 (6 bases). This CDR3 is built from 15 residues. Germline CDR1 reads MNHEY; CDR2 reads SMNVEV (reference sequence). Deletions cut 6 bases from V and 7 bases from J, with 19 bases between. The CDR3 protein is CASSSPRGQRNEQFF. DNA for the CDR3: TGTGCCAGCAGCTCTCCCAGGGGACAAAGGAATGAGCAGTTCTTC.

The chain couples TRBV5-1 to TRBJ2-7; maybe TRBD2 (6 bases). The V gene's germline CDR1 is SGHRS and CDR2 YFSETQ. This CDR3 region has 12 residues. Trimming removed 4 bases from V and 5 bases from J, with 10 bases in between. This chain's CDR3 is CASSPGGDEQYF. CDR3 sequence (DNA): TGCGCCAGCAGCCCTGGCGGGGACGAGCAGTACTTC.